This is a list of T cell receptor beta chains from one sample in a study of T cells after yellow fever vaccination. Each CDR3 protein gets one entry after TCRdb re-called the 5' RACE reads with MiXCR. The sample carries 250,000 to 350,000 distinct CDR3 sequences, approximately 4.3% recorded once. This material consisted of PBMCs, taken 15 days after the yellow fever booster vaccination. The receptors shown here come from a man between 18 and 29 years old who received the YFV17D yellow fever vaccine. CDR3s include the opening cysteine and the closing phenylalanine or tryptophan. The size entry is marked missing in some rows and otherwise reads once, few, many or a size class.

CDR3 protein	V gene	J gene	clone size
CSAIKTGLGTEAFF	TRBV20-1	TRBJ1-1	few
CATRDFKPDTQYF	TRBV2	TRBJ2-3	NA
CASSRQGYSYNEQFF	TRBV18	TRBJ2-1	many
CASSYGFSGGNNEQFF	TRBV13	TRBJ2-1	NA
CASSFMTPRTNEQFF	TRBV12-3/TRBV12-4	TRBJ2-1	NA
CASSLTSGGAIGYNEQFF	TRBV6-6	TRBJ2-1	many
CASSRGTGGISNQPQHF	TRBV12-3/TRBV12-4	TRBJ1-5	many
CASSSSGTSYEQYF	TRBV4-1	TRBJ2-7	many
CASSRKTGELFF	TRBV7-8	TRBJ2-2	few
CASSLAGGRADTQYF	TRBV7-2	TRBJ2-3	many
CASSRARNYGYTF	TRBV7-9	TRBJ1-2	NA
CASSQDGQPIYEQYF	TRBV4-2	TRBJ2-7	few
CASSQMTESYEQYF	TRBV3-1	TRBJ2-7	many
CASSPREGLAGGLQGSDTQYF	TRBV4-3	TRBJ2-3	NA
CASAPLDQPQHF	TRBV12-5	TRBJ1-5	few
CASSQVSGQGFQAFF	TRBV4-2	TRBJ1-1	many
CASSLWGGRDNQPQHF	TRBV5-1	TRBJ1-5	few
CASSPQEGNQPQHF	TRBV18	TRBJ1-5	NA
CASESPGGQFF	TRBV6-2/TRBV6-3	TRBJ2-1	many
CSARPTGGRDQPQHF	TRBV20-1	TRBJ1-5	few
CASSWTGAPSYNEQFF	TRBV5-5	TRBJ2-1	NA
CASSETGIQKLFF	TRBV7-6	TRBJ1-4	many
CASSLVMSGTGNEKLFF	TRBV5-1	TRBJ1-4	few
CASSLWGDLNTGELFF	TRBV12-3/TRBV12-4	TRBJ2-2	NA
CSARRSGQGGEAFF	TRBV20-1	TRBJ1-1	few
CASRSGGGLTDTQYF	TRBV5-1	TRBJ2-3	NA